These 30 T cell receptor beta chains were sequenced from one sample in a study of shared clonotypes between healthy human individuals. The repertoire was sequenced with immunoSEQ multiplex PCR; TCRdb's copy has only in-frame clones and lacks some. Among about 980,000 clones listed, about 80% were seen once. The sequenced sample consisted of memory CD4+ T cells sorted from blood. Subset here: CD45RA-negative fraction. The receptors derive from a man aged 18 to 30 in good health.

The chain has TRBV18 and TRBJ1-2, with D perhaps TRBD1 (6 bases). V was shortened by 3 bases and J by 2 bases, with 16 bases between the two germline ends. This CDR3 contains 16 residues. Germline lookup yields CDR1 KGHSH and CDR2 LQKENI. The CDR3 sequence: CASSPVVLQGNYGYTF. The CDR3 DNA reads as TGTGCCAGCTCACCGGTGGTCCTGCAGGGGAACTATGGCTACACCTTC.

This CDR3 is CASSPGGWNSPLHF. The DNA of the CDR3 is TGTGCCAGCAGCCCCGGGGGTTGGAATTCACCCCTCCACTTT. This rearrangement joins TRBV7-8 to TRBJ1-6, with D possibly being TRBD1 (5 bases). CDR1 is SGHVS, CDR2 FQNEAQ, per germline. The CDR3 sequence is 14 residues long. With 5 bases removed from V and 7 bases from J, the gap between germline ends came to 12 bases.

The chain employs TRBV11-1 and TRBJ2-1; TRBD2 aligns across 12 bases. Germline trimming cut 4 bases from V and 7 bases from J; bases unmatched to any gene: 11. CDR3 length equals 17 residues. Germline lookup yields CDR1 SGHAT and CDR2 FQDESV (reference sequence). CDR3: CASSSRTSGVKGNEQFF. The CDR3 coding sequence is TGTGCCAGCAGCTCACGGACTAGCGGGGTAAAGGGGAATGAGCAGTTCTTC.

The rearrangement uses TRBV6-5 and TRBJ2-6; D remains ambiguous. CDR3 length: 14 amino acids. The ends were cut back, 7 bases at V and 1 base at J, with 8 bases in the middle. Germline lookup yields CDR1 MNHEY and CDR2 SVGAGI. As DNA, the CDR3 is TGTGCCAGCATGGCGCATTCTGGGGCCAACGTCCTGACTTTC. This translates into CASMAHSGANVLTF.

J is TRBJ1-5 and V is TRBV30, with D possibly TRBD1 on 6 matching bases. Between the trimmed V and J ends, which lost 3 bases and 1 base, there was a span of 19 bases. Looked up from germline, CDR1 is GTSNPN and CDR2 is SVGIG (reference sequence). This CDR3 comprises 17 residues. DNA of the CDR3: TGTGCCTGGAGCGCCGACAGGAGTCGATTGAGCAATCAGCCCCAGCATTTT. Its protein product is CAWSADRSRLSNQPQHF.

The J gene is TRBJ1-5, the V gene TRBV4-1; D is uncertain. This CDR3 is 15 amino acids long. The germline CDR1 and CDR2 sequences are MGHRA and YSYEKL. The V end lost 7 bases, the J end lost 6 bases, and 19 bases lay between the germline ends. The CDR3 is CASTRTGVLGQPQHF. CDR3 nucleotide sequence: TGCGCCAGCACCCGAACCGGGGTTCTGGGTCAGCCCCAGCATTTT.

The chain joins TRBV7-2 to TRBJ1-1; a weak D match, TRBD1 (5 bases). Germline V gives CDR1 SGHTA, CDR2 FQGNSA. Trimming left V 1 base short and J 7 bases short, with 16 bases between. The CDR3 runs 15 residues. CDR3 sequence: CASSLVVGAMDEAFF. The CDR3, as DNA: TGTGCCAGCAGCTTAGTTGTCGGGGCTATGGATGAAGCTTTCTTT.

The chain couples TRBV5-1 to TRBJ2-7; a possible D gene is TRBD2 (5 bases). This CDR3 has 13 amino acids. V lost 2 bases to trimming and J lost 2 bases, with 8 bases between them. Germline V lookup: CDR1 SGHRS, CDR2 YFSETQ. CDR3 residues: CASSLRRAYEQYF. The DNA for the CDR3 is TGCGCCAGCAGCTTAAGGCGGGCCTACGAGCAGTACTTC.

V is TRBV4-1 and J is TRBJ1-1; 10 bases map to TRBD1. V lost 6 bases, J lost 6 bases, and 16 bases stayed unmatched. Germline assignment: CDR1 MGHRA and CDR2 YSYEKL. This CDR3 has 17 residues. DNA of the CDR3: TGCGCCAGCAGACCTGCTGCGTACCGGGACAGGGGCTCTGAAGCTTTCTTT. Amino acids: CASRPAAYRDRGSEAFF.

Turning to this clone: The same CDR3 can be traced to other DNA sequences in this sample. V gene TRBV5-1 combines with J gene TRBJ2-5; no definite D call. The CDR3 covers 12 residues. The V end lost 1 base, the J end lost 2 bases, and 3 bases lay between the germline ends. Germline V gives CDR1 SGHRS, CDR2 YFSETQ. The CDR3 DNA reads TGCGCCAGCAGCTTGAATCAAGAGACCCAGTACTTC. Protein sequence: CASSLNQETQYF.

The chain couples TRBV6-5 to TRBJ1-2; 8 nucleotides align to TRBD1. The CDR3 sequence is 14 residues long. The trim removed 5 bases at V and 5 bases at J, leaving 7 bases unmatched. Germline V gives CDR1 MNHEY, CDR2 SVGAGI. The CDR3 DNA reads as TGTGCCAGCAGTCAGGGACAGGTTTTATATGGCTACACCTTC. This translates into CASSQGQVLYGYTF.

This chain connects TRBV10-1 to TRBJ2-3; D uncertain. Trimming shortened V by 0 bases and J by 2 bases, and 6 bases separated the two germline ends. This CDR3 is 14 amino acids long. CDR1 and CDR2 (germline): WNHNN, SYGVQD (reference sequence). Written as DNA, the CDR3 is TGCGCCAGCAGTGAGTCGTTTCCCACAGATACGCAGTATTTT. It is translated as CASSESFPTDTQYF.

This clone was detected ten times or more. This sequence joins TRBV5-1 and TRBJ2-5; D perhaps matches TRBD2 (5 bases). CDR3 length equals 14 residues. Germline-derived CDR1 and CDR2 are SGHRS and YFSETQ. The ends were cut back, 4 bases at V and 2 bases at J, with 12 bases in the middle. CDR3 in DNA: TGCGCCAGCAGCCCCGGACTCTCTCAAGAGACCCAGTACTTC. Its protein is CASSPGLSQETQYF.

The chain employs TRBV4-3 and TRBJ2-2; 10 positions agree with TRBD1. Germline CDR1 reads LGHNA; CDR2 reads YSLEER. J was trimmed by 6 bases and V by 3 bases; bases with no gene match: 1. The CDR3 runs to 14 residues. CDR3 DNA sequence: TGCGCCAGCAGCCAGGGACAGGGGCCCGGGGAGCTGTTTTTT. It translates to CASSQGQGPGELFF.

This chain joins TRBV4-3 and TRBJ2-1; TRBD2 matches at 8 bases. Germline V gives CDR1 LGHNA, CDR2 YSLEER. J gave up 10 bases and V 1 base, and 12 bases lay outside the gene matches. There are 16 residues in the CDR3. CDR3 amino acids: CASSQVIQREMNEQFF. The CDR3 DNA follows: TGCGCCAGCAGCCAAGTAATCCAGCGGGAGATGAACGAGCAGTTCTTC.

Only one count was recorded for this clone. The rearrangement joins TRBV7-2 to TRBJ2-7; tentatively, D is TRBD2 (7 bases). V was cut by 5 bases and J by 6 bases, with 14 bases left in between. The CDR3 is made up of 13 amino acids. The germline gives CDR1 SGHTA, CDR2 FQGNSA. CDR3 DNA sequence: TGTGCCAGCAGCCAGGAGGGGGGGCGCGAGCAGTACTTC. Protein: CASSQEGGREQYF.

This clone was recorded many times. The chain carries TRBV28 and TRBJ1-4; tentatively, D is TRBD1 (5 bases). This CDR3 has 12 amino acids. CDR1 and CDR2 (germline): MDHEN, SYDVKM. The DNA of the CDR3 is TGTGGAGCGGGGGGGTCTAATGAAAAACTGTTTTTT. Its protein product is CGAGGSNEKLFF.

V gene TRBV7-2 combines with J gene TRBJ2-7; TRBD2 might be the D (6 bases). V was cut by 3 bases and J by 3 bases, with 18 bases left in between. Germline-derived CDR1 and CDR2 are SGHTA and FQGNSA. The CDR3 extends over 16 amino acids. The CDR3 here is CASSFSIADLSYEQYF. The CDR3, as DNA: TGTGCCAGCAGCTTTTCAATAGCGGATTTGAGCTACGAGCAGTACTTC.

The chain is built from TRBV6-1 and TRBJ1-2, with D tentatively TRBD1 (6 bases). Germline CDR1 and CDR2: MNHNS and SASEGT. This CDR3 region has 12 residues. The V end lost 4 bases, the J end lost 5 bases, and 8 bases lay between the germline ends. CDR3 sequence (DNA): TGTGCCAGCAGTGGGACAGAGTATGGCTACACCTTC. This encodes CASSGTEYGYTF.

The sample holds many counts of this clone. Other DNA sequences within the sample encode an identical CDR3. The chain is built from TRBV19 and TRBJ1-4; D is ambiguous. CDR1 is LNHDA and CDR2 is SQIVND in the germline V gene (reference sequence). The germline V and J ends were trimmed by 3 bases and 8 bases, with 13 bases remaining between them. The CDR3 runs to 14 residues. In DNA, the CDR3 is TGTGCCAGTAGTATTGGAGGGTACGGCGAAAAACTGTTTTTT. Translated: CASSIGGYGEKLFF.

V gene TRBV6-5 combines with J gene TRBJ2-5; TRBD1 is a possible D gene (5 bases). The CDR3 spans 12 residues. Per germline, CDR1 MNHEY and CDR2 SVGAGI. The V and J ends lost 0 bases and 7 bases respectively, with 6 bases between them. The CDR3 sequence: CASSYSQGTQYF. The DNA of the CDR3 is TGTGCCAGCAGTTACTCTCAGGGGACCCAGTACTTC.

V gene TRBV4-1 combines with J gene TRBJ1-1; D is unresolved. V gave up 3 bases and J gave up 0 bases, with 11 bases separating them. The germline CDR1 and CDR2 sequences are MGHRA and YSYEKL. This CDR3 has 15 residues. The CDR3 DNA sequence: TGCGCCAGCAGCCATAACGCCGGGATGAACACTGAAGCTTTCTTT. The encoded protein is CASSHNAGMNTEAFF.

This clone appeared once. The chain joins TRBV5-5 to TRBJ2-3, with D uncertain. The V end was cut by 2 bases, the J end by 3 bases, with 10 bases between. CDR1 is SGHKS and CDR2 is YYEKEE in the germline V gene (reference sequence). This CDR3 is 14 amino acids long. The CDR3 is CASSFGRLTDTQYF. Written as DNA, the CDR3 is TGTGCCAGCAGCTTCGGCAGGCTGACAGATACGCAGTATTTT.

At least ten counts were recorded for this clone. The chain employs TRBV18 and TRBJ1-2; 7 nucleotides agree with TRBD1. Unmatched junction bases numbered 5, after V lost 3 bases and J lost 7 bases. CDR3 length: 13 amino acids. The V gene's germline CDR1 is KGHSH and CDR2 LQKENI. The CDR3 protein is CASSPTGEAGYTF. CDR3 in DNA: TGTGCCAGCTCACCCACAGGGGAGGCTGGCTACACCTTC. Filled out from reference TRBV18 and TRBJ1-2, the complete variable domain reads NAGVMQNPRHLVRRRGQEARLRCSPMKGHSHVYWYRQLPEEGLKFMVYLQKENIIDESGMPKERFSAEFPKEGPSILRIQQVVRGDSAAYFCASSPTGEAGYTFGSGTRLTVV.

This clone was counted a few times. The chain is built from TRBV4-3 and TRBJ1-4, with D possibly matching TRBD1 (5 bases). This CDR3 has 16 residues. Trimming stripped 4 bases from V and 5 bases from J, with 17 bases between. Germline V gene lookup returns CDR1 LGHNA and CDR2 YSLEER. CDR3 bases: TGCGCCAGCAGCCCAGTAAATTCCGGGGGGAATGAAAAACTGTTTTTT. Translating it yields CASSPVNSGGNEKLFF.

The chain is built from TRBV2 and TRBJ1-2; no reliable D call. This CDR3 region has 13 residues. Trimming stripped 7 bases from V and 6 bases from J, with 15 bases between. Germline CDR1 SNHLY, CDR2 FYNNEI. The CDR3 is CASTERGANGYTF. The CDR3 DNA follows: TGTGCCAGCACCGAGCGGGGTGCCAATGGCTACACCTTC.

The rearrangement links TRBV11-1 to TRBJ2-5, with D tentatively TRBD1 or TRBD2 (5 bases each). This CDR3 contains 13 residues. The V end was cut by 5 bases, the J end by 5 bases, with 12 bases between. CDR1 SGHAT and CDR2 FQDESV come from the germline V gene (reference sequence). CDR3 loop: CASSLGLAETQYF. The CDR3 coding sequence is TGTGCCAGCAGCCTGGGGCTAGCCGAGACCCAGTACTTC. The variable domain in full, completed from reference TRBV11-1 and TRBJ2-5, reads EAEVAQSPRYKITEKSQAVAFWCDPISGHATLYWYRQILGQGPELLVQFQDESVVDDSQLPKDRFSAERLKGVDSTLKIQPAELGDSAMYLCASSLGLAETQYFGPGTRLLVL.

The gene calls are TRBV11-2 and TRBJ2-1, with D hard to call. The CDR3 extends over 13 amino acids. From germline, CDR1 is SGHAT and CDR2 FQNNGV. V was shortened by 3 bases and J by 9 bases, with 12 bases between the two germline ends. The CDR3: CASSFRIQLEQFF. In DNA, the CDR3 is TGTGCCAGCAGCTTTCGGATCCAGCTTGAGCAGTTCTTC.

Regarding this clone: The sample carries other DNA sequences with the same CDR3. The CDR3 sequence is CAISESGLAGSYEQYF. In DNA, the CDR3 is TGTGCCATCAGTGAATCCGGACTAGCGGGAAGTTACGAGCAGTACTTC. This rearrangement joins TRBV10-3 to TRBJ2-7; TRBD2 agrees at 12 bases. The germline gives CDR1 ENHRY, CDR2 SYGVKD. This CDR3 spans 16 amino acids. Trimming cost V 3 bases and J 4 bases; bases outside gene matches: 7.

This chain connects TRBV2 to TRBJ1-2, with 8 positions matching TRBD1. Trimming took 7 bases from V and 6 from J; bases not matched to a gene: 16. The CDR3 contains 16 residues. CDR1 is SNHLY and CDR2 is FYNNEI in the germline V gene. DNA for the CDR3: TGTGCCAGCACCCAAACAGTCAGGGGGCTGAAGGATGGCTACACCTTC. Amino acid sequence: CASTQTVRGLKDGYTF. The whole variable domain, filled in from reference TRBV2 and TRBJ1-2, reads EPEVTQTPSHQVTQMGQEVILRCVPISNHLYFYWYRQILGQKVEFLVSFYNNEISEKSEIFDDQFSVERPDGSNFTLKIRSTKLEDSAMYFCASTQTVRGLKDGYTFGSGTRLTVV.